This TCR beta chain emerged from a study of cytomegalovirus exposure and HLA in healthy donors. This clone came up a few times. This CDR3 is 16 amino acids long. The V gene's germline CDR1 is SGHNT and CDR2 YYREEE (reference sequence). The J segment lost 5 bases and the V segment lost 0 bases, leaving 7 bases of the junction unmatched. The PCR made use of 60 Vbeta and 13 Jbeta primers. Clones were read by immunoSEQ multiplex PCR, and TCRdb kept only the in-frame ones, dropping some. In the table there are approximately 180,000 clones, 9.5% to 15% of which are singletons. V gene TRBV5-4 combines with J gene TRBJ2-5, with 10 positions matching TRBD1. This sequence originates from a man aged 45 to 65 in good health and CMV-seropositive. Specimen: PBMCs. In DNA, the CDR3 is TGTGCCAGCAGCTTGGAGGGAAGGACAGGGGGTGAGACCCAGTACTTC. Translated, it gives CASSLEGRTGGETQYF.